This T cell receptor beta chain was sequenced for a study of blood T cell repertoires in COVID-19. How the authors handled the data: How many nucleated cells were present was estimated from reference gene primer amplification. The data were produced by immunoSEQ multiplex PCR, yet TCRdb's version contains in-frame clones alone and is incomplete. For V, J and clone size, that table is used; D and trimming come from the DNA. This sample has approximately 360,000 clones; approximately 88% occur once, and the top ten carry approximately 1.2%. CDR3 length: 15 amino acids. The V end lost 6 bases, the J end lost 0 bases, and 14 bases lay between the germline ends. CDR1 and CDR2 from the germline V gene are SGHVS and FQNEAQ.

The chain uses TRBV7-8 and TRBJ1-1; TRBD1 might be the D (6 bases). This TCR was sampled from a man between 40 and 49 years old with acute or convalescent COVID-19. Specimen: peripheral blood. CDR3 loop: CASSFYRDMNTEAFF. The CDR3, as DNA: TGTGCCAGCAGTTTCTACAGGGACATGAACACTGAAGCTTTCTTT.